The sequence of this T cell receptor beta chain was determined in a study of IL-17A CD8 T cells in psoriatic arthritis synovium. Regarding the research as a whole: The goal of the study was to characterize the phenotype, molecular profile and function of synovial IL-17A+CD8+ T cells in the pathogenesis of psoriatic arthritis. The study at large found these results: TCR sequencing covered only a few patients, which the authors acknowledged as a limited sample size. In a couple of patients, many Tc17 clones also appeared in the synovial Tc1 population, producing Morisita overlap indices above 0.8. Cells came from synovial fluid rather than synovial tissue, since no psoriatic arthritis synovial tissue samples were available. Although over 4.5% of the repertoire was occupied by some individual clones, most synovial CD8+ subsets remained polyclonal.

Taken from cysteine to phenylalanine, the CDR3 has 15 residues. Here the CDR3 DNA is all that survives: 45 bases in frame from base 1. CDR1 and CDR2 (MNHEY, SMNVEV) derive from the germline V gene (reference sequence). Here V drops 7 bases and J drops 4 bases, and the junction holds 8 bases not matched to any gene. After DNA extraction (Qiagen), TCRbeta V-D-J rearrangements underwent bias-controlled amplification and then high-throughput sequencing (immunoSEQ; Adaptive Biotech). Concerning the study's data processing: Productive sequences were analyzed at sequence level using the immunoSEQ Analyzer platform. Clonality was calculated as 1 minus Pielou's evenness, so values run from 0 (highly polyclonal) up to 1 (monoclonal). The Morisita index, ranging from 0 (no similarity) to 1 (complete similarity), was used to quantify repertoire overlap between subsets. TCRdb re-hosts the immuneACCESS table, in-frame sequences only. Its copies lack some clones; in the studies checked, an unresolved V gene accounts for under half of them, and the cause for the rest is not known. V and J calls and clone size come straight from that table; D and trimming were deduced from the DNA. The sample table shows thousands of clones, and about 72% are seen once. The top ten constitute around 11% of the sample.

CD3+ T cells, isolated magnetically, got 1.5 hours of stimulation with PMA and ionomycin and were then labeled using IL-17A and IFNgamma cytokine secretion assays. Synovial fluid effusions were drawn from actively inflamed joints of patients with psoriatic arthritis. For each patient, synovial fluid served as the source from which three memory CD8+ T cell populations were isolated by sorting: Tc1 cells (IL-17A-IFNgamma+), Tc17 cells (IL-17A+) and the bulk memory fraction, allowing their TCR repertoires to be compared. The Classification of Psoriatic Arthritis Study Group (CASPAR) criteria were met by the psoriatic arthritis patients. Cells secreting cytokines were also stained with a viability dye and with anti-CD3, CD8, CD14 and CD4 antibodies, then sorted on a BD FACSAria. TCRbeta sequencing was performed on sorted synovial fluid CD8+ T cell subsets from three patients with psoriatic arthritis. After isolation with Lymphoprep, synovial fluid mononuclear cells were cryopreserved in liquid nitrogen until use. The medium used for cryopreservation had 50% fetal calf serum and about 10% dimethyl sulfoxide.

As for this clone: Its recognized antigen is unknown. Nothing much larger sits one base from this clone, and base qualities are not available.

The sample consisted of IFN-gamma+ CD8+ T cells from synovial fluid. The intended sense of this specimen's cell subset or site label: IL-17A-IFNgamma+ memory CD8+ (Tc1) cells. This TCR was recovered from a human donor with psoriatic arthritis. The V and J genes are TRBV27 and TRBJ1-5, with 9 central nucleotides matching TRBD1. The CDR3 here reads CASNPGQGWNQPQHF. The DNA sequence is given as TGTGCCAGCAACCCGGGACAGGGTTGGAATCAGCCCCAGCATTTT.